This TCR beta chain was sequenced for a study of OX40 agonist ivuxolimab in advanced cancers. In regard to this clone: Other nucleotide sequences from this sample produce the same CDR3.

This CDR3 has 12 residues. Trimming shortened V by 3 bases and J by 11 bases, and 13 bases separated the two germline ends. Germline-derived CDR1 and CDR2 are ENHRY and SYGVKD. The assay was immunoSEQ multiplex PCR, and TCRdb's table has in-frame clones only and misses some. The table records more than 85,000 clones, around 90% of them present only once. This chain uses TRBV10-3 with TRBJ1-2, with D perhaps TRBD1 (5 bases). This material consisted of CD4+ or CD8+ T cells sorted from blood, taken in a trial of the OX40 agonist ivuxolimab. The source is an adult with an advanced solid tumor such as melanoma, head and neck, liver or kidney cancer. In DNA form, the CDR3 reads TGTGCCATCAGTGATATAGGGGTTGGTTACACCTTC. Translated, it gives CAISDIGVGYTF.